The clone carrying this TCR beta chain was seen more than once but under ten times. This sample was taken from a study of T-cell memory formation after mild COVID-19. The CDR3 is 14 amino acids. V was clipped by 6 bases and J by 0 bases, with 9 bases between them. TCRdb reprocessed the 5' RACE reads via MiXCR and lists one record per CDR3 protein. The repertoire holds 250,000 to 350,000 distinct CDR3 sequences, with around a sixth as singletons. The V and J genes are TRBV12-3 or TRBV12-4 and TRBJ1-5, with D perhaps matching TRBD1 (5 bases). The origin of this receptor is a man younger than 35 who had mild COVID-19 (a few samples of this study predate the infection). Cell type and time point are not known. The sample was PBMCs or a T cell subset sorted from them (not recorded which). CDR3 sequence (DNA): TGTGCCAGCAGGGACAAGAATAGCAATCAGCCCCAGCATTTT. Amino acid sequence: CASRDKNSNQPQHF.